This TCR beta chain was sequenced in a study of blood T cell repertoires in COVID-19. Overall study: COVID-19 samples, acute and convalescent, were from the United States, Italy and Spain. Sample material is recorded as cDNA or gDNA derived from T cells, B-cell-depleted T cells, or PBMCs.

In the original processing: Amplification with reference gene primers provided the estimates of nucleated cell counts. The table came from immunoSEQ multiplex PCR; TCRdb's copy has only in-frame clones and leaves some out. V, J and clone size are taken as reported in that table, and D and trimming were inferred from the DNA itself. Among approximately 62,000 clones listed, approximately 90% were seen once. Germline CDR1 is MNHNY and CDR2 is SVGAGI (reference sequence). V was clipped by 4 bases and J by 7 bases, with 16 bases between them. The CDR3 runs 15 residues. The rearrangement links TRBV6-6 to TRBJ1-4; possible D gene TRBD1, 6 bases. Sequences were obtained from peripheral blood. This TCR derives from a man aged 55 to 70 with acute or convalescent COVID-19. The CDR3 nucleotides are TGTGCCAGCAGTTCGATCAGGGGAGAGGGTGAAAAACTGTTTTTT. It encodes CASSSIRGEGEKLFF.